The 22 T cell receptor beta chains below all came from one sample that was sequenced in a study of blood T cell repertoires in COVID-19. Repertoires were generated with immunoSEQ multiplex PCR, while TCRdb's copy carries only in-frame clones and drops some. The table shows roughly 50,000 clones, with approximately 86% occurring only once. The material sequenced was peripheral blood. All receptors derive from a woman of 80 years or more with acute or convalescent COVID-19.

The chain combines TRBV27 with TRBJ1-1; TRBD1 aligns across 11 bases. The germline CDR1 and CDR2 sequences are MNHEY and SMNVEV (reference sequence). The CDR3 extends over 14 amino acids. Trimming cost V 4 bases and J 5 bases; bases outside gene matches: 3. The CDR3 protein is CASSWDRGGTEAFF. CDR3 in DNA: TGTGCCAGCAGTTGGGACAGGGGGGGGACTGAAGCTTTCTTT.

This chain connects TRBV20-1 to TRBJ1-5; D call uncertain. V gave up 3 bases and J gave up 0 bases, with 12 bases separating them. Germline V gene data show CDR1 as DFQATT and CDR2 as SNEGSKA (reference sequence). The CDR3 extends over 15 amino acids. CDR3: CSASPADYSNQPQHF. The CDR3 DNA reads TGCAGTGCTAGTCCGGCGGACTATAGCAATCAGCCCCAGCATTTT.

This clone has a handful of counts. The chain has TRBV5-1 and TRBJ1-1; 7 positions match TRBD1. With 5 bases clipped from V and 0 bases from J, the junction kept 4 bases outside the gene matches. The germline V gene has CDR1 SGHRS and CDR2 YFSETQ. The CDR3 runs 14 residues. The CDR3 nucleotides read TGCGCCAGCAGGCTGGGACAGCTGAACACTGAAGCTTTCTTT. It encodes CASRLGQLNTEAFF.

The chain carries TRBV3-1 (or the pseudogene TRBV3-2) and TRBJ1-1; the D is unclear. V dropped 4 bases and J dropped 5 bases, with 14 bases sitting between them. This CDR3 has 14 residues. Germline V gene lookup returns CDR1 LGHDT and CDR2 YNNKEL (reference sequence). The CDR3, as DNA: TGTGCCAGCAGCCGGCCCGGGTCCCGAACTGAAGCTTTCTTT. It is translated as CASSRPGSRTEAFF.

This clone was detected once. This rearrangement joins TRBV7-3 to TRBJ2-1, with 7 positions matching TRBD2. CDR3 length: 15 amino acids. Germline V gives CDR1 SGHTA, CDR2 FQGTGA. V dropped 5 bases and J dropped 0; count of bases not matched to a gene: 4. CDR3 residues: CASSHSGDSYNEQFF. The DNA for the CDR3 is TGTGCCAGCAGCCACAGCGGGGACTCCTACAATGAGCAGTTCTTC.

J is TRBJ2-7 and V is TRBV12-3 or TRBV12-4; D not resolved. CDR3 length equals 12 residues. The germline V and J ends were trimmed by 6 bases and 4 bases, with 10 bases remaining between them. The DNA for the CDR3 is TGTGCCAGCAGCAACGGGTTTTACGAGCAGTACTTC. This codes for CASSNGFYEQYF.

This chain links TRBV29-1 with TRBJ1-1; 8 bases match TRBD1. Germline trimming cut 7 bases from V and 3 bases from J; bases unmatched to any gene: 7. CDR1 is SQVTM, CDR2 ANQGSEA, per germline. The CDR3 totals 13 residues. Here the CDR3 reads CSGQGFFDTEAFF. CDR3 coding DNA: TGCAGCGGACAGGGGTTTTTCGACACTGAAGCTTTCTTT.

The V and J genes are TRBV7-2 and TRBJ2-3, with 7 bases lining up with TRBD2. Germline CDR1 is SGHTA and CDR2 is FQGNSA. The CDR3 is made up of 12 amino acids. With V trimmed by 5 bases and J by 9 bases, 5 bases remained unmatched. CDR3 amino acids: CASSVPGLTQYF. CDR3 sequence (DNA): TGTGCCAGCAGCGTCCCGGGACTAACGCAGTATTTT.

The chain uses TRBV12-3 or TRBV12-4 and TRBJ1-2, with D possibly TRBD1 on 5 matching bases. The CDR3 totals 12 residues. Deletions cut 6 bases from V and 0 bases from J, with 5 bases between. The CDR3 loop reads CASSRANYGYTF. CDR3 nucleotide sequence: TGTGCCAGCAGCAGGGCTAACTATGGCTACACCTTC.

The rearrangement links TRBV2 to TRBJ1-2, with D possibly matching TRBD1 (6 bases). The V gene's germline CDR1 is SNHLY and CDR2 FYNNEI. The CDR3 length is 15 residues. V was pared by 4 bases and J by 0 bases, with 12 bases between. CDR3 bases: TGTGCCAGCAGTGCTACGACAGGTGCTAACTATGGCTACACCTTC. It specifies CASSATTGANYGYTF.

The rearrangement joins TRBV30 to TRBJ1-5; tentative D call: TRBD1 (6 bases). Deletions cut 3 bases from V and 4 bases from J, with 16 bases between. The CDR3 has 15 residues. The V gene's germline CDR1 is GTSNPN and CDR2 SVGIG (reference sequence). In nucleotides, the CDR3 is TGTGCCTGGAGCCAGGGGCACAGCAGTAATCAGCCCCAGCATTTT. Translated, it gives CAWSQGHSSNQPQHF.

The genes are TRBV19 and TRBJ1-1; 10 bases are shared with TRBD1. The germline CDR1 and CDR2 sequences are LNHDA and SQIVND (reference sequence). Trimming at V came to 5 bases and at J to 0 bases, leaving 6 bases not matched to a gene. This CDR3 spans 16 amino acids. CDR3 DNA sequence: TGTGCCAGTAGTCCCGGGACAGGGGCACTGAACACTGAAGCTTTCTTT. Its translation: CASSPGTGALNTEAFF.

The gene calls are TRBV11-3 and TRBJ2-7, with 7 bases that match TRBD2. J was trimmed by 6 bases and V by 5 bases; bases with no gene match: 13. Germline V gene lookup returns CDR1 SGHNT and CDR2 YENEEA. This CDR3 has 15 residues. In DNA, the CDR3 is TGTGCCAGCAGCAGCGCCGGGACTACTAACTCCGAGCAGTACTTC. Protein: CASSSAGTTNSEQYF.

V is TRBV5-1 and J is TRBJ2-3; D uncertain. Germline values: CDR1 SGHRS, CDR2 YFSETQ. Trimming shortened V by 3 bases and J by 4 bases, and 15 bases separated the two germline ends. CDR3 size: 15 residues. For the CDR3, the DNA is TGCGCCAGCAGCTCCCTAGGAGTTAACGCAGATACGCAGTATTTT. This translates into CASSSLGVNADTQYF. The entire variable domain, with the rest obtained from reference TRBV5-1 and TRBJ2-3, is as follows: KAGVTQTPRYLIKTRGQQVTLSCSPISGHRSVSWYQQTPGQGLQFLFEYFSETQRNKGNFPGRFSGRQFSNSRSEMNVSTLELGDSALYLCASSSLGVNADTQYFGPGTRLTVL.

CDR3 amino acids: CASSKGQSNEQFF. DNA for the CDR3: TGTGCCAGCAGTAAGGGACAGTCGAATGAGCAGTTCTTC. This chain uses TRBV27 with TRBJ2-1; 7 bases match TRBD1. The germline CDR1 and CDR2 sequences are MNHEY and SMNVEV (reference sequence). V was clipped by 5 bases and J by 7 bases; unmatched bases: 5. The CDR3 length is 13 residues.

CDR3 amino acids: CASSPTSGGYNEQFF. The CDR3 region has the DNA TGTGCCAGCAGTCCAACTAGCGGGGGGTACAATGAGCAGTTCTTC. The rearrangement uses TRBV6-5 and TRBJ2-1; 12 nucleotides agree with TRBD2. The germline CDR1 and CDR2 sequences are MNHEY and SVGAGI. CDR3 length: 15 amino acids. The V segment lost 5 bases and the J segment 4 bases; nucleotides outside the gene matches: 3.

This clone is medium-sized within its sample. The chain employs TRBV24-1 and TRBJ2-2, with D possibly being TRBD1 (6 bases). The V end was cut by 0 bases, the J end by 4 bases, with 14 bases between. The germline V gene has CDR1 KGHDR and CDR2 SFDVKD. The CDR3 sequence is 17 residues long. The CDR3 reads CATSDLGSGVGTGELFF. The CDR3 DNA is TGTGCCACCAGTGATTTGGGATCAGGGGTGGGCACCGGGGAGCTGTTTTTT.

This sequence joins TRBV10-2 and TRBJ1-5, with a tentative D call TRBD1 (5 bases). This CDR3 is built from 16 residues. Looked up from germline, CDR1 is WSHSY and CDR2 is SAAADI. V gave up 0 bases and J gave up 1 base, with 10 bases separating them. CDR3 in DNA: TGCGCCAGCAGTGAGTCAGGAGGGGCGAGCAATCAGCCCCAGCATTTT. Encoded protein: CASSESGGASNQPQHF.

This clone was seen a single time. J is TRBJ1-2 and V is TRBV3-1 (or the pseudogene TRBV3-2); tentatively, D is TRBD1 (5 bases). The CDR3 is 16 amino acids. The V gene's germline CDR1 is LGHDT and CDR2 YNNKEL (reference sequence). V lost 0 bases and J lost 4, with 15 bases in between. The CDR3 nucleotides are TGTGCCAGCAGCCAAGATATGACAGCCCCTCCCTATGGCTACACCTTC. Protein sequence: CASSQDMTAPPYGYTF.

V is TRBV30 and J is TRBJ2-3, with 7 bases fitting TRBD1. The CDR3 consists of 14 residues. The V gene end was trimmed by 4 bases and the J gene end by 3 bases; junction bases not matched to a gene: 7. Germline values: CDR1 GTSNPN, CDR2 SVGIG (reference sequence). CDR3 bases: TGTGCCTGGACAAACAGGGGTACGACAGATACGCAGTATTTT. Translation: CAWTNRGTTDTQYF.

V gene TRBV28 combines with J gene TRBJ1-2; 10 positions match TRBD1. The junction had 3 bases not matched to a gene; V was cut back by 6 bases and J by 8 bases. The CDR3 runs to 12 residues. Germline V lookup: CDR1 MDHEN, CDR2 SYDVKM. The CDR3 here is CASRRQGAGYTF. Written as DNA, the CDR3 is TGTGCCAGCAGAAGACAGGGGGCCGGCTACACCTTC.

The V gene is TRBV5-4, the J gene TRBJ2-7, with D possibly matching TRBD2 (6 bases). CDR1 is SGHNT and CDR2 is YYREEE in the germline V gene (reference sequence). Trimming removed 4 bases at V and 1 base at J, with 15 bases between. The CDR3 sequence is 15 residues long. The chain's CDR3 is CASSPWGVESYEQYF. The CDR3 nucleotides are TGTGCCAGCAGCCCCTGGGGGGTTGAGTCCTACGAGCAGTACTTC.